These T cell receptor beta chains were read from a single sample in a study of type 1 regulatory T cells. These receptors lack a known antigen. Using its own MiXCR run on the reads, TCRdb lists one record per CDR3 protein. This sample has 70,000 or so distinct CDR3 sequences, with less than 25% found just once. Sequenced: cultured type 1 regulatory T (Tr1) cells, either the whole culture or a sorted fraction (not recorded which). These receptors all stem from a human donor in good health. Each CDR3 is given with its conserved first and last residue. D genes are given only for firm matches. Size values are once, few and many counts, or a class for expanded clones, and some rows have none.

V gene: TRBV20-1
clone size: few
D gene: .
J gene: TRBJ2-4
CDR3 DNA: TGCAGTGCGCTAGGGGGGTATCAGTACTTC
CDR3 protein: CSALGGYQYF

V gene: TRBV11-2
clone size: .
D gene: .
J gene: TRBJ2-3
CDR3 DNA: TGTGCCAGCAGCTTAGCGCAGGTCACAGATACGCAGTATTTT
CDR3 protein: CASSLAQVTDTQYF

V gene: TRBV20-1
clone size: .
D gene: .
J gene: TRBJ2-1
CDR3 DNA: TGCAGTGCTAGAGAGGTAGTCAGGTGGTTGTTCTTC
CDR3 protein: CSAREVVRWLFF

V gene: TRBV9
clone size: few
D gene: .
J gene: TRBJ2-7
CDR3 DNA: TGTGCCAGCAGCGAACGGGGAGGAGGGACGATCTACGAGCAGTACTTC
CDR3 protein: CASSERGGGTIYEQYF

V gene: TRBV20-1
clone size: few
D gene: .
J gene: TRBJ1-1
CDR3 DNA: TGCAGTGTTGGGGGGGCGATCACTGAAGCTTTCTTT
CDR3 protein: CSVGGAITEAFF

V gene: TRBV5-1
clone size: many
D gene: .
J gene: TRBJ2-6
CDR3 DNA: TGCGCCAGCAGCTTGGTTGGGGGGCGGACTGGGGCCAACGTCCTGACTTTC
CDR3 protein: CASSLVGGRTGANVLTF

V gene: TRBV7-9
clone size: few
D gene: TRBD1
J gene: TRBJ2-3
CDR3 DNA: TGTGCCAGCACCGGACAGGTCCCAGATACGCAGTATTTT
CDR3 protein: CASTGQVPDTQYF

V gene: TRBV29-1
clone size: .
D gene: .
J gene: TRBJ2-1
CDR3 DNA: TGCAGCGTTGGGGTTGCCGTGGGGTTGAATGAGCAGTTCTTC
CDR3 protein: CSVGVAVGLNEQFF

V gene: TRBV5-1
clone size: few
D gene: TRBD2
J gene: TRBJ2-7
CDR3 DNA: TGCGCCAGCAGCTTATTAGCGGGAGGGCCCTACGAGCAGTACTTC
CDR3 protein: CASSLLAGGPYEQYF

V gene: TRBV20-1
clone size: .
D gene: TRBD1
J gene: TRBJ1-5
CDR3 DNA: TGCAGTGCTAGGTTTCAACAGGGGGCACGAAATCAGCCCCAGCATTTT
CDR3 protein: CSARFQQGARNQPQHF

V gene: TRBV6-1
clone size: .
D gene: .
J gene: TRBJ1-5
CDR3 DNA: TGTGCCAGCAGGGGAGCGGGAGGGCCTCGGGATACGCAGCATTTT
CDR3 protein: CASRGAGGPRDTQHF

V gene: TRBV6-5
clone size: many
D gene: .
J gene: TRBJ1-3
CDR3 DNA: TGTGCCAGCGCCCTACAGGAGCCTGGAAACACCATATATTTT
CDR3 protein: CASALQEPGNTIYF

V gene: TRBV20-1
clone size: .
D gene: .
J gene: TRBJ2-1
CDR3 DNA: TGCAGTGCTTCCCGGCCTGGTGAAAATGAGCAGTTCTTC
CDR3 protein: CSASRPGENEQFF

V gene: TRBV5-4
clone size: .
D gene: TRBD1
J gene: TRBJ2-2
CDR3 DNA: TGTGCCAGCAGCTCTCCGGGACAGGGCTACACCGGGGAGCTGTTTTTT
CDR3 protein: CASSSPGQGYTGELFF

V gene: TRBV28
clone size: .
D gene: .
J gene: TRBJ1-2
CDR3 DNA: TGTGCCAGCAGTTTTTGGCAGGGGTATGGCTACACCTTC
CDR3 protein: CASSFWQGYGYTF

V gene: TRBV24-1
clone size: .
D gene: .
J gene: TRBJ1-2
CDR3 DNA: TGTGCCACCACAACTAGAGATCCTTTTCATGGCTACACCTTC
CDR3 protein: CATTTRDPFHGYTF

V gene: TRBV5-1
clone size: few
D gene: .
J gene: TRBJ2-7
CDR3 DNA: TGCGCCAGCAGCTCGGGGGTATCCTACGAGCAGTACTTC
CDR3 protein: CASSSGVSYEQYF

V gene: TRBV20-1
clone size: .
D gene: .
J gene: TRBJ2-3
CDR3 DNA: TGCAGTGCTGCCCCCCCGTCACGGAATACGCAGTATTTT
CDR3 protein: CSAAPPSRNTQYF

V gene: TRBV7-2
clone size: .
D gene: .
J gene: TRBJ1-2
CDR3 DNA: TGTGCCAGCAGCTTGTGGCAGAACTATGGCTACACCTTC
CDR3 protein: CASSLWQNYGYTF

V gene: TRBV20-1
clone size: .
D gene: .
J gene: TRBJ1-5
CDR3 DNA: TGCAGTGCTAGAGGTTCGGGGGGAGGAGGGGTTCAGCCCCAGCATTTT
CDR3 protein: CSARGSGGGGVQPQHF

V gene: TRBV18
clone size: .
D gene: TRBD2
J gene: TRBJ2-2
CDR3 DNA: TGTGCCAGCTCACTAGCGGGAGCGAACACCGGGGAGCTGTTTTTT
CDR3 protein: CASSLAGANTGELFF

V gene: TRBV5-1
clone size: few
D gene: .
J gene: TRBJ1-1
CDR3 DNA: TGCGCCAGCAGCTTGACAGGGTCGGAGAACACTGAAGCTTTCTTT
CDR3 protein: CASSLTGSENTEAFF

V gene: TRBV2
clone size: .
D gene: .
J gene: TRBJ1-1
CDR3 DNA: TGTGCCATAAGACTGGCCAGCTACACTGAAGCTTTCTTT
CDR3 protein: CAIRLASYTEAFF

V gene: TRBV5-1
clone size: .
D gene: .
J gene: TRBJ1-6
CDR3 DNA: TGCGCCAGCAGCTTCGGAGGCAACTCCTATAATTCACCCCTCCACTTT
CDR3 protein: CASSFGGNSYNSPLHF

V gene: TRBV20-1
clone size: few
D gene: TRBD2
J gene: TRBJ2-7
CDR3 DNA: TGCAGTGCTACGACTAGCGGGGCGACCTACGAGCAGTACTTC
CDR3 protein: CSATTSGATYEQYF

V gene: TRBV9
clone size: few
D gene: TRBD2
J gene: TRBJ2-2
CDR3 DNA: TGTGCCAGCAGCGTAGGAGCGGGAGCAGGAACCGGGGAGCTGTTTTTT
CDR3 protein: CASSVGAGAGTGELFF

V gene: TRBV5-1
clone size: many
D gene: .
J gene: TRBJ1-6
CDR3 DNA: TGCGCCAGCAGGGGGGGGATAACCTCCTATAATTCACCCCTCCACTTT
CDR3 protein: CASRGGITSYNSPLHF

V gene: TRBV7-9
clone size: .
D gene: .
J gene: TRBJ2-7
CDR3 DNA: TGTGCCAGCAGTCAAACAGGAAAGTCATTCTACGAGCAGTACTTC
CDR3 protein: CASSQTGKSFYEQYF

V gene: TRBV20-1
clone size: few
D gene: TRBD2
J gene: TRBJ2-5
CDR3 DNA: TGCAGTGCGGCCACCCTAGCGGGAGAGAGGGGAGAGACCCAGTACTTC
CDR3 protein: CSAATLAGERGETQYF

V gene: TRBV5-1
clone size: .
D gene: .
J gene: TRBJ2-3
CDR3 DNA: TGCGCCAGCAGCTTGGATGTAGGGCCAGATACGCAGTATTTT
CDR3 protein: CASSLDVGPDTQYF

V gene: TRBV20-1
clone size: few
D gene: TRBD2
J gene: TRBJ2-1
CDR3 DNA: TGCAGTGCTAGAGGAGGGACTAGCGTGATCAATGAGCAGTTCTTC
CDR3 protein: CSARGGTSVINEQFF

V gene: TRBV5-1
clone size: .
D gene: .
J gene: TRBJ1-1
CDR3 DNA: TGCGCCAGCAGCCTCAAGACCGTGAACACTGAAGCTTTCTTT
CDR3 protein: CASSLKTVNTEAFF

V gene: TRBV20-1
clone size: .
D gene: TRBD1
J gene: TRBJ1-5
CDR3 DNA: TGCAGTGTCGGAACAGGGGCGGGATATAGCAATCAGCCCCAGCATTTT
CDR3 protein: CSVGTGAGYSNQPQHF

V gene: TRBV5-1
clone size: few
D gene: .
J gene: TRBJ1-4
CDR3 DNA: TGCGCCAGCTCAACCAGCAAGAATGAAAAACTGTTTTTT
CDR3 protein: CASSTSKNEKLFF

V gene: TRBV5-1
clone size: few
D gene: .
J gene: TRBJ1-3
CDR3 DNA: TGCGCCAGCAGCCCGGGGACGATTGGAAACACCATATATTTT
CDR3 protein: CASSPGTIGNTIYF

V gene: TRBV7-2
clone size: few
D gene: .
J gene: TRBJ1-3
CDR3 DNA: TGTGCCAGCAGCTTAGGTCCGGCCACTGGAAACACCATATATTTT
CDR3 protein: CASSLGPATGNTIYF

V gene: TRBV20-1
clone size: .
D gene: TRBD1
J gene: TRBJ2-4
CDR3 DNA: TGCAGTGCCACAGGGGGGTCACCCAAAAACATTCAGTACTTC
CDR3 protein: CSATGGSPKNIQYF

V gene: TRBV19
clone size: few
D gene: .
J gene: TRBJ1-5
CDR3 DNA: TGTGCCAGTAGTAGGGGGAATCAGCCCCAGCATTTT
CDR3 protein: CASSRGNQPQHF

V gene: TRBV6-6
clone size: .
D gene: TRBD2
J gene: TRBJ2-5
CDR3 DNA: TGTGCCAGCAGTTACTATTCTAGCGGGAGTCGAGAGACCCAGTACTTC
CDR3 protein: CASSYYSSGSRETQYF

V gene: TRBV6-6
clone size: few
D gene: TRBD1
J gene: TRBJ1-3
CDR3 DNA: TGTGCCAGCAGTCAAACAGGGGTGGGAAACACCATATATTTT
CDR3 protein: CASSQTGVGNTIYF

V gene: TRBV5-6
clone size: .
D gene: TRBD2
J gene: TRBJ2-4
CDR3 DNA: TGTGCCAGCAGCTTGGGACTAGCGGGAGTTTACATTCAGTACTTC
CDR3 protein: CASSLGLAGVYIQYF

V gene: TRBV28
clone size: .
D gene: .
J gene: TRBJ2-3
CDR3 DNA: TGTGCCAGCAGTTTAGGGGGCGCGGGAGAAATAGATACGCAGTATTTT
CDR3 protein: CASSLGGAGEIDTQYF

V gene: TRBV5-1
clone size: .
D gene: .
J gene: TRBJ2-7
CDR3 DNA: TGCGCCAGCAGCTTGGGACTGGGACCCTACGAGCAGTACTTC
CDR3 protein: CASSLGLGPYEQYF

V gene: TRBV27
clone size: .
D gene: .
J gene: TRBJ1-2
CDR3 DNA: TGTGCCAGCAGTTTATCGGTAGAAGCCCATGGCTACACCTTC
CDR3 protein: CASSLSVEAHGYTF

V gene: TRBV5-1
clone size: .
D gene: TRBD2
J gene: TRBJ2-3
CDR3 DNA: TGCGCCAGCAGCGCGATAGCGGGACCCCAAGATACGCAGTATTTT
CDR3 protein: CASSAIAGPQDTQYF

V gene: TRBV6-1
clone size: .
D gene: .
J gene: TRBJ2-7
CDR3 DNA: TGTGCCAGCAGTACCTTAGGCTACGAGCAGTACTTC
CDR3 protein: CASSTLGYEQYF

V gene: TRBV20-1
clone size: .
D gene: .
J gene: TRBJ2-6
CDR3 DNA: TGCAGTGCCCCCTCTGGGGCCAACGTCCTGACTTTC
CDR3 protein: CSAPSGANVLTF

V gene: TRBV12-3/TRBV12-4
clone size: .
D gene: .
J gene: TRBJ2-5
CDR3 DNA: TGTGCCAGCAGTTTGGGGCTCCAAGAGACCCAGTACTTC
CDR3 protein: CASSLGLQETQYF

V gene: TRBV12-3/TRBV12-4
clone size: .
D gene: .
J gene: TRBJ1-6
CDR3 DNA: TGTGCCAGCACCCCCGGTGGCCGTAATTCACCCCTCCACTTT
CDR3 protein: CASTPGGRNSPLHF